Following are 6 T cell receptor beta chains from one sample sequenced in a study of T cell changes during pregnancy in multiple sclerosis. Using immunoSEQ multiplex PCR, the repertoire was profiled, and TCRdb retains in-frame clones only, with some absent. The table records tens of thousands of clones, around nine tenths of them present only once. The material was CD8+ T cells from peripheral blood mononuclear cells, obtained before pregnancy. The receptors were gathered from a female donor with multiple sclerosis, enrolled in a pregnancy study.

This clone was observed a few times. The gene calls are TRBV7-9 and TRBJ2-7; TRBD2 matches at 7 bases. The CDR3 runs 15 residues. Germline-derived CDR1 and CDR2 are SEHNR and FQNEAQ (reference sequence). Trimming cost V 5 bases and J 5 bases; bases outside gene matches: 12. In DNA form, the CDR3 reads TGTGCCAGCAGCATTACGTGGGGGGAGGGAGACGAGCAGTACTTC. Translated, it gives CASSITWGEGDEQYF. The full variable domain, with the rest looked up from reference TRBV7-9 and TRBJ2-7, is DTGVSQNPRHKITKRGQNVTFRCDPISEHNRLYWYRQTLGQGPEFLTYFQNEAQLEKSRLLSDRFSAERPKGSFSTLEIQRTEQGDSAMYLCASSITWGEGDEQYFGPGTRLTVT.

The chain has TRBV5-1 and TRBJ2-2; 9 bases are a match to TRBD1. Germline lookup yields CDR1 SGHRS and CDR2 YFSETQ. The CDR3 has 16 residues. The junction had 11 bases not matched to a gene; V was cut back by 4 bases and J by 7 bases. The CDR3 nucleotides read TGCGCCAGCAGCCGTGATCGGACAGGGGATATCGGGGAGCTGTTTTTT. This encodes CASSRDRTGDIGELFF.

By sample fraction, this clone is medium-sized. Other nucleotide sequences in the sample specify the same CDR3. The J gene is TRBJ2-5, the V gene TRBV6-1; 12 nucleotides line up with TRBD2. The CDR3 extends over 15 amino acids. V lost 2 bases and J lost 2; bases outside the gene matches: 0. Per the germline V gene, CDR1 is MNHNS and CDR2 is SASEGT. The CDR3 loop reads CASSELAGGQETQYF. The CDR3 DNA reads as TGTGCCAGCAGTGAACTAGCGGGGGGGCAAGAGACCCAGTACTTC.

This sequence joins TRBV27 and TRBJ2-3; 7 bases fit TRBD2. After removal of 4 bases from V and 1 base from J, the junction contained 8 bases not matched to a gene. Per the germline V gene, CDR1 is MNHEY and CDR2 is SMNVEV (reference sequence). This CDR3 is 16 amino acids long. CDR3 region: CASSWVKRGGTDTQYF. The CDR3 DNA is TGTGCCAGCAGTTGGGTCAAGCGGGGTGGCACAGATACGCAGTATTTT.

CDR3 loop: CASRLRTQGGSTEAFF. DNA of the CDR3: TGCGCCAGCAGACTTAGAACCCAGGGCGGGAGCACTGAAGCTTTCTTT. This chain joins TRBV4-1 and TRBJ1-1, with a weak D call TRBD1 (5 bases). Germline-derived CDR1 and CDR2 are MGHRA and YSYEKL. The length of the CDR3 is 16 residues. The V and J ends lost 6 bases and 4 bases respectively, with 21 bases between them.

This rearrangement joins TRBV19 to TRBJ2-7; D may be TRBD2 (6 bases). This CDR3 region has 15 residues. Deletions cut 4 bases from V and 2 bases from J, with 15 bases between. Germline CDR1 and CDR2: LNHDA and SQIVND (reference sequence). CDR3 region: CASSTRWDFPYEQYF. CDR3 nucleotide sequence: TGTGCCAGTAGTACCCGATGGGACTTCCCCTACGAGCAGTACTTC.